This TCR beta chain is drawn from a study of cytotoxic CD8 clonotypes in ibrutinib-treated CLL. About the study: Response samples were drawn at a median of approximately 11 months of treatment, range 6 to 36. The sample average was 255,043 productive templates and roughly 90,000 productive rearrangements. Study-wide results and limits: The clonality went up when patients responded to ibrutinib and dropped back toward baseline at progression.

Method: immunoSEQ multiplex PCR; TCRdb's copy keeps in-frame clones and lacks some. The table records tens of thousands of clones, less than 85% of them present only once. Trimming took 4 bases from V and 4 from J; bases not matched to a gene: 3. CDR3 size: 13 residues. Germline V CDR1 and CDR2: SGHTA, FQGNSA. For this clone: Its target is not known.

The TCR beta libraries used 2 to 2.5 micrograms of genomic DNA that came from cryopreserved PBMCs. The material was PBMCs, obtained after 24 months of ibrutinib treatment. The chain joins TRBV7-2 to TRBJ2-7; TRBD1 matches 8 bases. This receptor was obtained from a human donor with chronic lymphocytic leukemia. This CDR3 is CASSYRDRYEQYF. The CDR3 bases are TGTGCCAGCAGCTACCGGGACAGGTACGAGCAGTACTTC.